These 14 T cell receptor beta chains share one sample of origin, sequenced in a study of blood T cells in healthy people across ages. A second PCR of roughly 7 to 11 cycles used a sample-barcoded 5' primer and a J-beta primer mix. TCRdb fed the 5' RACE reads into MiXCR, producing one record per CDR3 protein. The sample has 1,300,000 or so distinct CDR3 sequences, approximately 59% seen once. Material: blood. All receptors derive from a man aged 18 to 30 in good health.

The V call is TRBV6-2 or TRBV6-3, the J call TRBJ1-5, with D perhaps TRBD1 (6 bases). V was cut by 0 bases and J by 10 bases, with 13 bases left in between. Germline V gene data show CDR1 as MNHEY and CDR2 as SVGEGT. This CDR3 comprises 14 residues. The chain's CDR3 is CASSYSYREYPQHF. CDR3 DNA sequence: TGTGCCAGCAGTTACTCATACAGGGAATACCCCCAGCATTTT.

This clonotype was detected a few times. V is TRBV27 and J is TRBJ2-3; TRBD1 might be the D (6 bases). There are 15 residues in the CDR3. Deletions cut 4 bases from V and 5 bases from J, with 16 bases between. Germline V gives CDR1 MNHEY, CDR2 SMNVEV (reference sequence). The CDR3 protein is CASSYGRGRGDTQYF. In nucleotides, the CDR3 is TGTGCCAGCAGTTATGGCAGGGGCCGGGGAGATACGCAGTATTTT.

The chain uses TRBV19 and TRBJ2-4; D is possibly TRBD1 or TRBD2 (5 bases each). CDR1 is LNHDA and CDR2 is SQIVND in the germline V gene (reference sequence). Trimming took 3 bases from V and 13 from J, leaving 13 bases between them. The CDR3 contains 12 residues. CDR3 nucleotides: TGTGCCAGTAGTATGAGGGGAGAGAAGCAGTACTTC. This codes for CASSMRGEKQYF.

J is TRBJ2-5 and V is TRBV20-1; 8 bases align to TRBD2. V shed 0 bases, J shed 1 base, and the junction held 4 bases outside the gene matches. Germline CDR1 DFQATT, CDR2 SNEGSKA (reference sequence). CDR3 length equals 15 residues. The chain's CDR3 is CSARDKLAVQETQYF. The CDR3, as DNA: TGCAGTGCTAGAGATAAACTAGCGGTCCAAGAGACCCAGTACTTC.

The rearrangement uses TRBV14 and TRBJ2-2; D ambiguous. Trimming left V 0 bases short and J 4 bases short, with 6 bases between. Germline CDR1 and CDR2: SGHDN and FVKESK. The CDR3 is made up of 14 amino acids. DNA of the CDR3: TGTGCCAGCAGCCAAGAAAGAGGCACCGGGGAGCTGTTTTTT. It translates to CASSQERGTGELFF.

This rearrangement joins TRBV5-1 to TRBJ2-5, with TRBD1 matching over 11 bases. The DNA end is a closer match to TRBJ2-7, so the J assignment may be wrong. Germline V lookup: CDR1 SGHRS, CDR2 YFSETQ. The CDR3 totals 19 residues. The DNA for the CDR3 is TGCGCCAGCAGCTTGGAAGGGCCCTGGACAGGGGGCATTCTGTACGAGCAGTACTTC. It is translated as CASSLEGPWTGGILYEQYF.

This clonotype is a singleton in its sample. The rearrangement joins TRBV28 to TRBJ2-5, with D possibly called TRBD1 or TRBD2 (5 bases each). The CDR3 consists of 17 residues. Trimming stripped 4 bases from V and 0 bases from J, with 18 bases between. CDR1 and CDR2 (germline): MDHEN, SYDVKM. The CDR3 loop reads CASSWGPPAEYQETQYF. CDR3 coding DNA: TGTGCCAGCAGTTGGGGCCCCCCAGCGGAGTACCAAGAGACCCAGTACTTC.

There are a few counts of this clonotype. This chain connects TRBV27 to TRBJ1-4; D ambiguous. Trimming shortened V by 4 bases and J by 0 bases, and 9 bases separated the two germline ends. This CDR3 region has 15 residues. Germline lookup yields CDR1 MNHEY and CDR2 SMNVEV (reference sequence). The CDR3 here is CASSSFVATNEKLFF. CDR3 coding DNA: TGTGCCAGCAGTTCTTTCGTGGCAACTAATGAAAAACTGTTTTTT.

This chain uses TRBV28 with TRBJ2-5, with 8 bases matching TRBD1. Unmatched junction bases numbered 16, after V lost 7 bases and J lost 9 bases. This CDR3 is 15 amino acids long. Germline assignment: CDR1 MDHEN and CDR2 SYDVKM. The CDR3: CASTDPGGSAEAQYF. The DNA of the CDR3 is TGTGCCAGCACCGATCCAGGGGGCTCTGCGGAGGCCCAGTACTTC.

The rearrangement uses TRBV7-9 and TRBJ2-5, with D possibly being TRBD1 (8 bases). Near its end, the DNA agrees better with TRBJ2-7, so the J call may be wrong. Looked up from germline, CDR1 is SEHNR and CDR2 is FQNEAQ (reference sequence). The length of the CDR3 is 15 residues. The CDR3 spells CASSGRGTGYYEQYF. CDR3 in DNA: TGTGCCAGCAGCGGGAGGGGGACAGGCTACTACGAGCAGTACTTC.

The chain couples TRBV7-8 to TRBJ1-5, with D perhaps matching TRBD1 (6 bases). V was pared by 5 bases and J by 2 bases, with 19 bases between. The CDR3 runs 17 residues. Germline values: CDR1 SGHVS, CDR2 FQNEAQ. CDR3 sequence reads: CASSQGRGEFRNQPQHF. The DNA of the CDR3 is TGTGCCAGCAGCCAAGGGAGGGGGGAATTTCGCAATCAGCCCCAGCATTTT.

The V gene is TRBV28, the J gene TRBJ2-4; D is ambiguous. The J call may be in error: the DNA end matches TRBJ2-7 better. Germline V CDR1 and CDR2: MDHEN, SYDVKM. CDR3 length: 16 residues. The CDR3 is CASSLPSLSPDYEQYF. CDR3 nucleotides: TGTGCCAGCAGTCTACCCTCCCTCTCCCCCGACTACGAGCAGTACTTC.

The table lists this clonotype with a count of one. The rearrangement joins TRBV20-1 to TRBJ2-5; D is possibly TRBD1 (6 bases). Germline V gene sequence: CDR1 DFQATT, CDR2 SNEGSKA (reference sequence). The V end was cut by 3 bases, the J end by 13 bases, with 18 bases between. This CDR3 spans 12 amino acids. The CDR3 spells CSARETDRSPYF. In DNA form, the CDR3 reads TGCAGTGCTAGGGAAACTGACAGGTCTCCGTACTTC.

This rearrangement joins TRBV29-1 to TRBJ1-2; D is unresolved. This CDR3 is 13 amino acids long. Between the trimmed V and J ends, which lost 0 bases and 7 bases, there was a span of 12 bases. Germline assignment: CDR1 SQVTM and CDR2 ANQGSEA. The CDR3 protein is CSVEDPWAAGYTF. In nucleotides, the CDR3 is TGCAGCGTTGAAGATCCATGGGCAGCTGGCTACACCTTC.